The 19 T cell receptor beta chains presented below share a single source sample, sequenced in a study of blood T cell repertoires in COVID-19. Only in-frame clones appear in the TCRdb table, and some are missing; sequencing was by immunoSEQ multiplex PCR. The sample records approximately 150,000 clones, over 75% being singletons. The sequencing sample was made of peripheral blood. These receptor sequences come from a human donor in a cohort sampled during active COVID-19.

In DNA, the CDR3 is TGTGCCAGCAGCCAAGAAGCAGGACAGGGTTCCGCTCAGCCCCAGCATTTT. Translating gives CASSQEAGQGSAQPQHF. The chain links TRBV3-1 (or the pseudogene TRBV3-2) to TRBJ1-5, with 8 bases lining up with TRBD1. Trimming at V came to 0 bases and at J to 6 bases, leaving 10 bases not matched to a gene. Per the germline V gene, CDR1 is LGHDT and CDR2 is YNNKEL (reference sequence). This CDR3 has 17 amino acids.

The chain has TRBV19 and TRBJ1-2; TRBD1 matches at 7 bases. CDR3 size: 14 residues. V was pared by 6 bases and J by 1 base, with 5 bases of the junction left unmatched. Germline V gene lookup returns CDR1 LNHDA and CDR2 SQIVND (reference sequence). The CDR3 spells CASRGDRHNYGYTF. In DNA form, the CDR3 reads TGTGCCAGTAGAGGGGACAGACATAACTATGGCTACACCTTC.

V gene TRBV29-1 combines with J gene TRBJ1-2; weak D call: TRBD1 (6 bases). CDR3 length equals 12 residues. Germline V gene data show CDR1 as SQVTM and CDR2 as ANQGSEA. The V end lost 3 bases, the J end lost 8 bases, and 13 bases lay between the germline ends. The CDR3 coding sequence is TGCAGCGTTGACAGGGGACAATGGGGCTACACCTTC. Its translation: CSVDRGQWGYTF.

The CDR3 DNA sequence: TGTGCCAGCAGGGGGTTGAGGGGACAGCGGTCCTACGAGCAGTACTTC. Residues: CASRGLRGQRSYEQYF. The chain carries TRBV28 and TRBJ2-7; 7 bases are shared with TRBD1. The CDR3 is made up of 16 amino acids. Germline loops: CDR1 MDHEN, CDR2 SYDVKM. J was trimmed by 1 base and V by 6 bases; bases with no gene match: 12.

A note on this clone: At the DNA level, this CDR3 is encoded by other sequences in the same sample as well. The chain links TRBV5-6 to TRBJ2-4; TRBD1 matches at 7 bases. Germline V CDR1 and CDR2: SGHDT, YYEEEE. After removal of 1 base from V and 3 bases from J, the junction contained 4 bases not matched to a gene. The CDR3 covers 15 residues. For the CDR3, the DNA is TGTGCCAGCAGCTTGATTCAGGGGGACAAAAACATTCAGTACTTC. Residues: CASSLIQGDKNIQYF.

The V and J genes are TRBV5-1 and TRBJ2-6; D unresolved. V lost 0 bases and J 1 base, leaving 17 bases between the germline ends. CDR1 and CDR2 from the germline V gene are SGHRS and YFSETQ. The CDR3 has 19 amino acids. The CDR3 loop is CASSLVGQASWSGANVLTF. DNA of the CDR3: TGCGCCAGCAGCTTGGTAGGCCAGGCCTCATGGTCTGGGGCCAACGTCCTGACTTTC. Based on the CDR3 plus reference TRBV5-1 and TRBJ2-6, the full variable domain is KAGVTQTPRYLIKTRGQQVTLSCSPISGHRSVSWYQQTPGQGLQFLFEYFSETQRNKGNFPGRFSGRQFSNSRSEMNVSTLELGDSALYLCASSLVGQASWSGANVLTFGAGSRLTVL.

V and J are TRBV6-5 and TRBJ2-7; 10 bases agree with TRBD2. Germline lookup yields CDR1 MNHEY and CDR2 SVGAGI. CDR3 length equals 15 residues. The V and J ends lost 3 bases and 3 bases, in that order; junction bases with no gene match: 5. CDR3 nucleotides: TGTGCCAGCAGTTATGAGATAGCGGGGGGCTACGAGCAGTACTTC. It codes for CASSYEIAGGYEQYF.

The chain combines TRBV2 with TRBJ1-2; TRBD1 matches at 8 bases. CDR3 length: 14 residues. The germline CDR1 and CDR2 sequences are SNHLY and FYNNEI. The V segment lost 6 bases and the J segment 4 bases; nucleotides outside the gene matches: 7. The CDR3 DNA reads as TGTGCCAGCAGGGACAGGGCGGGGATCTATGGCTACACCTTC. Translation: CASRDRAGIYGYTF.

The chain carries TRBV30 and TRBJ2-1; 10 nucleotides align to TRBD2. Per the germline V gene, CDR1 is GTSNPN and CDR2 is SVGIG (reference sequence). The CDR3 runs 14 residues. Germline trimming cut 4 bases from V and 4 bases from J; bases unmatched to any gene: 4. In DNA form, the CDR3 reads TGTGCCTGGAATATAGCGGGGGGATACAATGAGCAGTTCTTC. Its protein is CAWNIAGGYNEQFF.

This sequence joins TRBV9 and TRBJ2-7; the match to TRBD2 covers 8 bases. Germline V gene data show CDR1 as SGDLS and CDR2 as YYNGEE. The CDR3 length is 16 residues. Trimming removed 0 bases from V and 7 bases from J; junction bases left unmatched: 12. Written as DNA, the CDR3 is TGTGCCAGCAGCGTAGTTAGCGGGACGATGATGCGAGAGCAGTACTTC. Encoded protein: CASSVVSGTMMREQYF.

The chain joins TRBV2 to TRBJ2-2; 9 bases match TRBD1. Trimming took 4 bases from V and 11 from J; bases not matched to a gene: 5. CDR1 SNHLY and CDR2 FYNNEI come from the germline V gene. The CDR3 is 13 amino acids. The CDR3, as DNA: TGTGCCAGCAGTGGGCGGGGACAGGGTGAGCTGTTTTTT. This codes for CASSGRGQGELFF.

This CDR3 is CSVEDPGSNQPQHF. The DNA of the CDR3 is TGCAGCGTTGAAGATCCAGGGTCCAATCAGCCCCAGCATTTT. The V and J genes are TRBV29-1 and TRBJ1-5; D perhaps matches TRBD1 (5 bases). The length of the CDR3 is 14 residues. Germline V gene lookup returns CDR1 SQVTM and CDR2 ANQGSEA. The V end was cut by 0 bases, the J end by 3 bases, with 9 bases between.

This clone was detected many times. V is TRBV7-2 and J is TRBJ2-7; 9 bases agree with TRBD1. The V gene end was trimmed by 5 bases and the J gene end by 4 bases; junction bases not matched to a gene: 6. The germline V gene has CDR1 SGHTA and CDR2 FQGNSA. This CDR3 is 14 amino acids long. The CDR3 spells CASSKTGGLYEQYF. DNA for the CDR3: TGTGCCAGCAGCAAGACAGGGGGTTTGTACGAGCAGTACTTC. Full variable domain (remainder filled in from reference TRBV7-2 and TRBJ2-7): GAGVSQSPSNKVTEKGKDVELRCDPISGHTALYWYRQSLGQGLEFLIYFQGNSAPDKSGLPSDRFSAERTGGSVSTLTIQRTQQEDSAVYLCASSKTGGLYEQYFGPGTRLTVT.

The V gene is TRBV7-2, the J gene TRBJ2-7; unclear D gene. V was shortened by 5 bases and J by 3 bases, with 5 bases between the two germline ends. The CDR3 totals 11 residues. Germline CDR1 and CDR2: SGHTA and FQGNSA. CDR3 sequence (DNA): TGTGCCAGCAGCGAACTCTACGAGCAGTACTTC. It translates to CASSELYEQYF.

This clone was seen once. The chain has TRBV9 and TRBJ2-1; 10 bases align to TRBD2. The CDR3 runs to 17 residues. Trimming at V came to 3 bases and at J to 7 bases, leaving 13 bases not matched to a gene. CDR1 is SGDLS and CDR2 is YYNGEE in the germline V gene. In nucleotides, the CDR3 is TGTGCCAGCAGCGCTCGGGGTAGCGGGGGGCCGGGGAATGAGCAGTTCTTC. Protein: CASSARGSGGPGNEQFF.

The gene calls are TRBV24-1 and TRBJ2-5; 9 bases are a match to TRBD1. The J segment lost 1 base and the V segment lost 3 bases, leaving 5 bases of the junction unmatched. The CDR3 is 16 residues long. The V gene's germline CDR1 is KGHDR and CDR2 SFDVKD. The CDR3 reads CATSDADRGPQETQYF. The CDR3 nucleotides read TGTGCCACCAGTGATGCGGACAGGGGCCCCCAAGAGACCCAGTACTTC.

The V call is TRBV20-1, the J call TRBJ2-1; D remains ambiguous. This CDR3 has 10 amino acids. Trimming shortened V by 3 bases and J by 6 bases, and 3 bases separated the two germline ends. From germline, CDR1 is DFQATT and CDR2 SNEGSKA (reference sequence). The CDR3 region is CSASFNEQFF. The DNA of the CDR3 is TGCAGTGCTAGCTTCAATGAGCAGTTCTTC.

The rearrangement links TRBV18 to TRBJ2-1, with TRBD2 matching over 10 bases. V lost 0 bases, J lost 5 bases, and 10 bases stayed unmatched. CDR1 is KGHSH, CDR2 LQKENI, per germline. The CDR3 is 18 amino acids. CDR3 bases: TGTGCCAGCTCACCACCAACAAGCGGGAGGGCCTGGGACAATGAGCAGTTCTTC. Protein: CASSPPTSGRAWDNEQFF.

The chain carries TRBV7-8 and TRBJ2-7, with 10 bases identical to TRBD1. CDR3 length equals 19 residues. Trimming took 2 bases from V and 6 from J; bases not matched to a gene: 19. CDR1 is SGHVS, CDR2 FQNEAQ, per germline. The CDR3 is CASSLPDRGQSGSIREQYF. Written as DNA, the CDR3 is TGTGCCAGCAGCTTACCCGACAGGGGGCAAAGCGGGAGCATCCGCGAGCAGTACTTC.